The sample holds many counts of the clone carrying this T cell receptor beta chain. A single record per CDR3 protein comes from TCRdb applying MiXCR to the 5' RACE reads. The sample contains 100,000 or so distinct CDR3 sequences, around 10% of which appear only once. The sample comes from a study of T-cell memory formation after mild COVID-19. The trim removed 2 bases at V and 2 bases at J, leaving 22 bases unmatched. The CDR3 consists of 21 residues. Germline CDR1 SGHVS, CDR2 FQNEAQ. This clonotype was sampled from a man younger than 35 who had mild COVID-19 (a few samples of this study predate the infection). Cell type and time point are not known. What was sequenced was PBMCs or a T cell subset sorted from them (not recorded which). The chain joins TRBV7-8 to TRBJ2-3; 7 bases are shared with TRBD1. The CDR3 spells CASSLPIPGTPGTVYTDTQYF. The DNA of the CDR3 is TGTGCCAGCAGCTTACCGATCCCCGGGACGCCCGGGACAGTCTACACAGATACGCAGTATTTT.